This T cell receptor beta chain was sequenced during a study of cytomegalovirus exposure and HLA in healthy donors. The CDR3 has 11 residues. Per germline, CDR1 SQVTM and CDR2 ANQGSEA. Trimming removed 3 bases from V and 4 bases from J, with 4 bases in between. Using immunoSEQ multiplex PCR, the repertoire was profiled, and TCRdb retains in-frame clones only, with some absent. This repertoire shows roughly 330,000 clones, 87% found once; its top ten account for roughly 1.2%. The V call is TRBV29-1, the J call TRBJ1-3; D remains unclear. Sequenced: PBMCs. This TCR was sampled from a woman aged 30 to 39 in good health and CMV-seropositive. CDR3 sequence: CSVEVGNTIYF. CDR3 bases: TGCAGCGTTGAGGTCGGAAACACCATATATTTT. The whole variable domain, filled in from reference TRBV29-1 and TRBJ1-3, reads SAVISQKPSRDICQRGTSLTIQCQVDSQVTMMFWYRQQPGQSLTLIATANQGSEATYESGFVIDKFPISRPNLTFSTLTVSNMSPEDSSIYLCSVEVGNTIYFGEGSWLTVV.